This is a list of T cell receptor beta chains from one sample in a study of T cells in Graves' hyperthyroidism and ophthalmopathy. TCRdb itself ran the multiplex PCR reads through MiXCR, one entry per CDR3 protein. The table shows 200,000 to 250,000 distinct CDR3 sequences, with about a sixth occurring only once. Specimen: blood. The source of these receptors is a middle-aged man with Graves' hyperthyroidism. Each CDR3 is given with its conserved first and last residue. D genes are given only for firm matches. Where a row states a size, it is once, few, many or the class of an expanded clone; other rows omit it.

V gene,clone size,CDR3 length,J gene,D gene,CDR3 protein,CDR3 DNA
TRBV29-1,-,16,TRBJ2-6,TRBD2,CSVEGQGGTGANVLTF,TGCAGCGTTGAAGGGCAGGGAGGGACTGGGGCCAACGTCCTGACTTTC
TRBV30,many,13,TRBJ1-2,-,CAWSVRRDHGYTF,TGTGCCTGGAGTGTAAGGCGGGATCATGGCTACACCTTC
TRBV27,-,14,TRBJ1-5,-,CASSLFPVNQPQHF,TGTGCCAGCAGTTTATTTCCCGTTAATCAGCCCCAGCATTTT
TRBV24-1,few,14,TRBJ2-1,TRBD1,CATRGQGFGNEQFF,TGTGCCACCCGGGGACAGGGTTTCGGAAATGAGCAGTTCTTC
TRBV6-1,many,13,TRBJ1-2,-,CASSELLGAGYTF,TGTGCCAGCAGTGAATTACTGGGCGCGGGCTACACCTTC
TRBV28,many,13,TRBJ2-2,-,CASSSGALGELFF,TGTGCCAGCAGTAGCGGAGCCTTGGGGGAGCTGTTTTTT
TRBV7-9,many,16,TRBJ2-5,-,CASRTTFRGNQETQYF,TGTGCCAGCAGAACTACCTTCCGGGGGAATCAAGAGACCCAGTACTTC
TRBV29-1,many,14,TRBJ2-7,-,CSVELGLGPYEQYF,TGCAGCGTTGAGCTAGGACTGGGACCCTACGAGCAGTACTTC
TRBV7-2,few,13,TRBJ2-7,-,CASSQTAGREQYF,TGTGCCAGCAGCCAAACAGCGGGCCGAGAGCAGTACTTC
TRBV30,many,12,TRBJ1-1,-,CAFSLENTEAFF,TGTGCCTTCTCGTTGGAGAACACTGAAGCTTTCTTT
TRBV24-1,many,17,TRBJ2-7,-,CATSDFLQDNAPYEQYF,TGTGCCACCAGTGATTTCCTTCAGGACAATGCTCCTTACGAGCAGTACTTC
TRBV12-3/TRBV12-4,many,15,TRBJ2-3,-,CASSPPSLGTDTQYF,TGTGCCAGCAGCCCACCGTCCTTAGGCACAGATACGCAGTATTTT
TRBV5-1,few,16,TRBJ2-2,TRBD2,CASRRSSGSPPGELFF,TGCGCCAGCAGGCGGAGTAGCGGGAGCCCCCCCGGGGAGCTGTTTTTT
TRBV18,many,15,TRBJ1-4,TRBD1,CASSPGQATNEKLFF,TGTGCCAGCTCACCGGGACAGGCAACTAATGAAAAACTGTTTTTT
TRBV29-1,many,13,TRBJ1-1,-,CSVQGHLNTEAFF,TGCAGCGTTCAAGGACATCTGAACACTGAAGCTTTCTTT
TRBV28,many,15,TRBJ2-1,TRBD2,CASSIGTSLLNEQFF,TGTGCCAGCAGTATCGGGACTAGTCTTCTTAATGAGCAGTTCTTC
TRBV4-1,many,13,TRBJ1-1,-,CASSPRGNTEAFF,TGCGCCAGCAGCCCGAGAGGGAACACTGAAGCTTTCTTT
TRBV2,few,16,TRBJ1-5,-,CASSELPGHSNQPQHF,TGTGCCAGCAGTGAATTACCGGGACATAGCAATCAGCCCCAGCATTTT
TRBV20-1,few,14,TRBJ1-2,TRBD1,CSARDSQTFYGYTF,TGCAGTGCCCGGGACAGTCAGACTTTCTATGGCTACACCTTC
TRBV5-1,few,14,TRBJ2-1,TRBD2,CASAGLAGVDEQFF,TGCGCCAGCGCGGGACTAGCGGGAGTCGATGAGCAGTTCTTC
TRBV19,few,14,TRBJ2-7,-,CASSITGIPGEQYF,TGTGCCAGTAGTATTACAGGGATACCCGGCGAGCAGTACTTC
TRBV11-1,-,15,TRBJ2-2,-,CASSFSQQGTGELFF,TGTGCCAGCAGCTTTAGTCAACAGGGTACCGGGGAGCTGTTTTTT
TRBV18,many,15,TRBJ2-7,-,CASSPRPGAGYEQYF,TGTGCCAGCTCACCTCGTCCCGGGGCCGGCTACGAGCAGTACTTC
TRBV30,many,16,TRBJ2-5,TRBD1,CAWSALLGTGRETQYF,TGTGCCTGGAGTGCTCTCCTCGGGACAGGGCGCGAGACCCAGTACTTC
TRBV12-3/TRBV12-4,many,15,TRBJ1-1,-,CASSLWDTEYTEAFF,TGTGCCAGCAGTTTGTGGGACACCGAGTACACTGAAGCTTTCTTT
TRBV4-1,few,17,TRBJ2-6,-,CASSQADWRSGANVLTF,TGCGCCAGCAGCCAAGCCGACTGGCGCTCTGGGGCCAACGTCCTGACTTTC
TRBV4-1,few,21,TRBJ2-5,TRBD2,CASSQPGLAGGPRGLLETQYF,TGCGCCAGCAGCCAACCGGGACTAGCGGGAGGGCCAAGGGGTTTATTGGAGACCCAGTACTTC
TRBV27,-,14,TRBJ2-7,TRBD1,CASRGAGQGYEQYF,TGTGCCAGCAGGGGAGCGGGACAGGGCTACGAGCAGTACTTC
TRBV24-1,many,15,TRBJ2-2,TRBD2,CATGASGSRTGELFF,TGTGCCACAGGCGCGAGCGGGAGTAGGACCGGGGAGCTGTTTTTT
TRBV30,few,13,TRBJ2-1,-,CAWSVASSSPQFF,TGTGCCTGGAGTGTGGCTTCCTCGTCTCCGCAGTTCTTC
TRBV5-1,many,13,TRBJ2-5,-,CASSLMEAETQYF,TGCGCCAGCAGCTTGATGGAGGCGGAGACCCAGTACTTC
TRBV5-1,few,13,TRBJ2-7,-,CASMDWGPYEQYF,TGCGCCAGCATGGACTGGGGACCCTACGAGCAGTACTTC
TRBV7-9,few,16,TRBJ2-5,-,CASTPERGWFQETQYF,TGTGCCAGCACCCCAGAGAGGGGATGGTTTCAAGAGACCCAGTACTTC
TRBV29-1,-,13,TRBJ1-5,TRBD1,CSVRDSLNQPQHF,TGCAGCGTGCGGGACAGCCTGAATCAGCCCCAGCATTTT
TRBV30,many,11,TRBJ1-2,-,CAWSLGYGYTF,TGTGCCTGGAGTCTTGGCTATGGCTACACCTTC
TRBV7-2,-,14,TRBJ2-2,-,CASSLLGTTGELFF,TGTGCCAGCAGCTTACTAGGAACGACCGGGGAGCTGTTTTTT
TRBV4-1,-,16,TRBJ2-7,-,CASSQDVIAETYEQYF,TGCGCCAGCAGCCAAGATGTAATAGCGGAAACCTACGAGCAGTACTTC
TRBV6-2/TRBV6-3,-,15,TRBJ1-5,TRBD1,CASIRDRGGNQHQHF,TGTGCCAGCATCCGGGACAGGGGCGGCAATCAGCACCAGCATTTT
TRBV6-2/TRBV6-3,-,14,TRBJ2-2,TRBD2,CASSAGVPTGELFF,TGTGCCAGCTCAGCGGGAGTTCCCACCGGGGAGCTGTTTTTT
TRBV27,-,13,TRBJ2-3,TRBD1,CASRQGARDTQYF,TGTGCCAGCCGACAGGGGGCGCGGGATACGCAGTATTTT
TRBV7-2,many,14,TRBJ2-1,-,CASSFASALDEQFF,TGTGCCAGCAGCTTCGCTAGCGCCTTGGATGAGCAGTTCTTC
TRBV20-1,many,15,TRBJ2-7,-,CSASGREGTSYEQYF,TGCAGTGCTAGCGGGAGAGAAGGTACGTCCTACGAGCAGTACTTC
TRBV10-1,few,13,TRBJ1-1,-,CATRRTVNTEAFF,TGCGCCACCCGACGGACAGTGAACACTGAAGCTTTCTTT
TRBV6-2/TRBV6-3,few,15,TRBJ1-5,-,CASSYRSLSNQPQHF,TGTGCCAGCAGTTACAGATCCCTTAGCAATCAGCCCCAGCATTTT
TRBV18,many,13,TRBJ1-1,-,CASSEGQNTEAFF,TGTGCCAGCTCAGAGGGACAGAACACTGAAGCTTTCTTT
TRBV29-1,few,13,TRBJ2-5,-,CTPGGQIVETQYF,TGCACCCCGGGGGGCCAGATTGTGGAGACCCAGTACTTC
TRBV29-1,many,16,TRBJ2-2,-,CSVVEQAGLAAGELFF,TGCAGCGTTGTAGAGCAAGCGGGCCTCGCGGCCGGGGAGCTGTTTTTT
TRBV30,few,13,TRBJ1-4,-,CAWSLQGGEKLFF,TGTGCCTGGAGTTTACAGGGTGGTGAAAAACTGTTTTTT
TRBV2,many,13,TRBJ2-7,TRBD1,CASSEQGEREQYF,TGTGCCAGCAGTGAGCAGGGGGAGAGGGAGCAGTACTTC
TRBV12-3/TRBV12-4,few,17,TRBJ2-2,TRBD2,CASSSGRGLTSTGELFF,TGTGCCAGCAGTTCCGGGAGGGGCCTGACCTCCACCGGGGAGCTGTTTTTT